Listed here are 25 T cell receptor beta chains from one sample, sequenced in a study of blood T cell repertoires in COVID-19. Using immunoSEQ multiplex PCR, the repertoire was profiled, and TCRdb retains in-frame clones only, with some absent. The sample records some 200,000 clones, almost 85% being singletons. Sequencing used peripheral blood. Source of these receptors: a woman in her forties or fifties with active or convalescent COVID-19.

The chain links TRBV6-5 to TRBJ1-1; 7 bases map to TRBD1. This CDR3 region has 15 residues. In germline, CDR1 is MNHEY, CDR2 SVGAGI. J lost 5 bases, V lost 4 bases, and 10 bases had no gene match. This CDR3 is CASSSLQGVRTEAFF. In nucleotides, the CDR3 is TGTGCCAGCAGTTCATTGCAGGGGGTAAGAACTGAAGCTTTCTTT.

The rearrangement uses TRBV24-1 and TRBJ1-2; D is ambiguous. The CDR3 runs 12 residues. Trimming cost V 1 base and J 4 bases, with 3 bases left between them. Germline-derived CDR1 and CDR2 are KGHDR and SFDVKD. The CDR3, as DNA: TGTGCCACCAGTGATTTCCGCTATGGCTACACCTTC. Its protein product is CATSDFRYGYTF.

CDR3 nucleotide sequence: TGTGCCAGCAGCAGATTAGCGCTTTCAGGAGGAGATACGCAGTATTTT. Its translation: CASSRLALSGGDTQYF. The genes are TRBV5-6 and TRBJ2-3; perhaps TRBD2 as D (5 bases). V was pared by 4 bases and J by 5 bases, with 20 bases between. Germline lookup yields CDR1 SGHDT and CDR2 YYEEEE. This CDR3 contains 16 residues.

The V call is TRBV24-1, the J call TRBJ1-2, with D unresolved. This CDR3 is built from 15 residues. CDR1 KGHDR and CDR2 SFDVKD come from the germline V gene. V lost 1 base and J 3 bases, leaving 11 bases between the germline ends. The DNA of the CDR3 is TGTGCCACCAGTGATTTTGGCGGCGGGGACTATGGCTACACCTTC. Its protein product is CATSDFGGGDYGYTF.

The chain couples TRBV7-9 to TRBJ2-1, with 15 bases aligning to TRBD2. Germline V gives CDR1 SEHNR, CDR2 FQNEAQ (reference sequence). With V trimmed by 4 bases and J by 0 bases, 7 bases remained unmatched. The CDR3 is 19 residues long. CDR3: CASSYGTSGGKSSYNEQFF. CDR3 sequence (DNA): TGTGCCAGCAGCTATGGGACTAGCGGGGGGAAGAGCTCCTACAATGAGCAGTTCTTC.

This sequence joins TRBV18 and TRBJ2-2; 9 bases line up with TRBD1. CDR3 length: 15 amino acids. Germline values: CDR1 KGHSH, CDR2 LQKENI. V was clipped by 3 bases and J by 3 bases; unmatched bases: 2. This CDR3 reads CASSPGQGHTGELFF. CDR3 DNA sequence: TGTGCCAGCTCACCGGGACAGGGCCACACCGGGGAGCTGTTTTTT.

The chain joins TRBV3-1 (or the pseudogene TRBV3-2) to TRBJ2-1; TRBD1 might be the D (6 bases). The CDR3 sequence is 17 residues long. CDR1 is LGHDT and CDR2 is YNNKEL in the germline V gene (reference sequence). Trimming removed 0 bases from V and 6 bases from J, with 18 bases in between. CDR3 loop: CASSQDLGAPWRNEQFF. The CDR3 DNA is TGTGCCAGCAGCCAAGATCTGGGGGCTCCCTGGCGCAATGAGCAGTTCTTC.

This chain connects TRBV5-1 to TRBJ1-1; TRBD1 agrees at 10 bases. V was pared by 4 bases and J by 3 bases, with 6 bases of the junction left unmatched. Germline CDR1 is SGHRS and CDR2 is YFSETQ. The CDR3 has 15 residues. The CDR3 reads CASSTRQGAHTEAFF. In nucleotides, the CDR3 is TGCGCCAGCAGCACCCGACAGGGGGCCCACACTGAAGCTTTCTTT.

This chain joins TRBV6-6 and TRBJ2-3, with 7 bases that match TRBD2. The germline V gene encodes CDR1 MNHNY and CDR2 SVGAGI (reference sequence). The CDR3 is 15 residues long. V trimming: 0 bases; J trimming: 6 bases; junction bases outside the gene matches: 6. The CDR3 loop is CASSYSAGAQDTQYF. The CDR3 region has the DNA TGTGCCAGCAGTTACTCGGCGGGAGCACAGGATACGCAGTATTTT.

This clone was detected only a few times. V is TRBV2 and J is TRBJ2-6, with 10 nucleotides matching TRBD1. Losses at the gene ends were 5 bases for V and 1 base for J; bases not matched to a gene: 5. The CDR3 covers 17 residues. CDR1 and CDR2 from the germline V gene are SNHLY and FYNNEI. Here the CDR3 reads CASSKGQGWSGANVLTF. CDR3 DNA sequence: TGTGCCAGCAGTAAGGGACAGGGGTGGTCTGGGGCCAACGTCCTGACTTTC.

The J gene is TRBJ1-6, the V gene TRBV27; TRBD1 matches at 7 bases. This CDR3 region has 15 residues. Trimming took 6 bases from V and 7 from J; bases not matched to a gene: 9. Looked up from germline, CDR1 is MNHEY and CDR2 is SMNVEV (reference sequence). Here the CDR3 reads CASRPPQGLNSPLHF. CDR3 DNA: TGTGCCAGCAGACCCCCACAGGGGCTAAATTCACCCCTCCACTTT.

The chain combines TRBV2 with TRBJ2-4, with 8 bases that match TRBD1. Germline V lookup: CDR1 SNHLY, CDR2 FYNNEI. There are 13 residues in the CDR3. With 7 bases clipped from V and 13 bases from J, the junction kept 12 bases outside the gene matches. CDR3 nucleotides: TGTGCCAGCACAGGTTGGTCGGACAGGGTCCAGTACTTC. It encodes CASTGWSDRVQYF.

The genes are TRBV28 and TRBJ1-4; D possibly corresponds to TRBD1 (6 bases). The CDR3 is 15 amino acids. CDR1 and CDR2 (germline): MDHEN, SYDVKM. V shed 2 bases and J shed 8 bases, with 15 bases lying between them. In nucleotides, the CDR3 is TGTGCCAGCAGTTTACAGGGGAAGGCGGGCGAAAAACTGTTTTTT. It translates to CASSLQGKAGEKLFF.

The chain employs TRBV6-6 and TRBJ1-3; 8 bases fit TRBD1. Germline CDR1 reads MNHNY; CDR2 reads SVGAGI (reference sequence). The CDR3 runs 15 residues. Trimming took 6 bases from V and 2 from J; bases not matched to a gene: 6. CDR3 sequence (DNA): TGTGCCAGCAGCCGGGACAGGCGAACTGGAAACACCATATATTTT. This codes for CASSRDRRTGNTIYF.

J is TRBJ1-4 and V is TRBV28; D uncertain. CDR1 and CDR2 from the germline V gene are MDHEN and SYDVKM. V was pared by 10 bases and J by 2 bases, with 8 bases between. CDR3 size: 12 residues. The CDR3 bases are TGTGCCACCGCCCGGACTAATGAAAAACTGTTTTTT. Protein: CATARTNEKLFF.

The chain employs TRBV6-4 and TRBJ2-1, with D tentatively TRBD2 (5 bases). Germline CDR1 reads MRHNA; CDR2 reads SNTAGT. With 3 bases removed from V and 8 bases from J, the gap between germline ends came to 8 bases. The CDR3 is 12 residues long. The CDR3 region is CASSDYGDEQFF. DNA of the CDR3: TGTGCCAGCAGTGATTACGGGGATGAGCAGTTCTTC.

The CDR3 loop reads CASSLGGLGYEQYF. In DNA, the CDR3 is TGTGCCAGCAGTTTAGGAGGCTTAGGTTACGAGCAGTACTTC. The rearrangement uses TRBV28 and TRBJ2-7, with D perhaps matching TRBD2 (5 bases). The V end was cut by 2 bases, the J end by 4 bases, with 12 bases between. CDR1 MDHEN and CDR2 SYDVKM come from the germline V gene. This CDR3 region has 14 residues.

The gene calls are TRBV10-3 and TRBJ2-2, with TRBD1 identical over 7 bases. The trim removed 2 bases at V and 3 bases at J, leaving 3 bases unmatched. The CDR3 is made up of 15 amino acids. The V gene's germline CDR1 is ENHRY and CDR2 SYGVKD. CDR3 bases: TGTGCCATCAGTGAGCCGGGACAGTACACCGGGGAGCTGTTTTTT. This gives the protein CAISEPGQYTGELFF.

This clone was found a few times. The V call is TRBV3-1 (or the pseudogene TRBV3-2), the J call TRBJ1-2; the D is unclear. With 1 base removed from V and 6 bases from J, the gap between germline ends came to 9 bases. The V gene's germline CDR1 is LGHDT and CDR2 YNNKEL (reference sequence). The CDR3 consists of 13 residues. In DNA, the CDR3 is TGTGCCAGCAGCCAAGGGGCCGATAATGGCTACACCTTC. Its translation: CASSQGADNGYTF.

The chain links TRBV12-5 to TRBJ2-3, with 9 bases fitting TRBD2. V shed 4 bases and J 1 base; nucleotides not matched to a gene: 18. The length of the CDR3 is 20 residues. Germline V gives CDR1 LGHNT, CDR2 FRNRAP. The CDR3 spells CASGWGATSGSGSGTDTQYF. The CDR3 DNA follows: TGTGCTAGTGGTTGGGGAGCCACTAGCGGGTCTGGCTCCGGCACAGATACGCAGTATTTT. The variable domain in full, completed from reference TRBV12-5 and TRBJ2-3, reads DARVTQTPRHKVTEMGQEVTMRCQPILGHNTVFWYRQTMMQGLELLAYFRNRAPLDDSGMPKDRFSAEMPDATLATLKIQPSEPRDSAVYFCASGWGATSGSGSGTDTQYFGPGTRLTVL.

The chain combines TRBV3-1 (or the pseudogene TRBV3-2) with TRBJ2-5; the match to TRBD1 covers 7 bases. This CDR3 is 14 amino acids long. The J segment lost 5 bases and the V segment lost 3 bases, leaving 6 bases of the junction unmatched. CDR1 LGHDT and CDR2 YNNKEL come from the germline V gene (reference sequence). As DNA, the CDR3 is TGTGCCAGCAGCCAGACAGGGCTCCTGGAGACCCAGTACTTC. This codes for CASSQTGLLETQYF.

The V gene is TRBV6-4, the J gene TRBJ1-1; 7 nucleotides match TRBD1. The CDR3 loop spans 13 amino acids. CDR1 is MRHNA and CDR2 is SNTAGT in the germline V gene. Losses at the gene ends were 5 bases for V and 3 bases for J; bases not matched to a gene: 3. CDR3 protein: CASSPTGDTEAFF. CDR3 DNA: TGTGCCAGCAGTCCAACAGGGGACACTGAAGCTTTCTTT.

The gene calls are TRBV7-9 and TRBJ2-1; 7 positions match TRBD2. Trimming at V came to 2 bases and at J to 3 bases, leaving 4 bases not matched to a gene. The CDR3 is 15 residues long. Germline-derived CDR1 and CDR2 are SEHNR and FQNEAQ (reference sequence). CDR3 sequence (DNA): TGTGCCAGCAGCTTAATTGGGGGGGACTACAATGAGCAGTTCTTC. Translation gives CASSLIGGDYNEQFF.

V usage is TRBV5-1 and J usage is TRBJ2-1, with 8 bases matching TRBD2. Germline-derived CDR1 and CDR2 are SGHRS and YFSETQ. The CDR3 is made up of 17 amino acids. Losses at the gene ends were 2 bases for V and 0 bases for J; bases not matched to a gene: 7. The CDR3: CASSLSPTSGSYNEQFF. The CDR3 DNA reads TGCGCCAGCAGCTTAAGTCCTACTAGCGGCTCCTACAATGAGCAGTTCTTC.

The rearrangement joins TRBV5-1 to TRBJ2-7; 11 bases are a match to TRBD1. This CDR3 is 16 amino acids long. CDR1 is SGHRS and CDR2 is YFSETQ in the germline V gene. With 3 bases clipped from V and 4 bases from J, the junction kept 9 bases outside the gene matches. The CDR3 loop is CASSSIRDRGEYEQYF. In nucleotides, the CDR3 is TGCGCCAGCAGCTCCATTAGGGACAGGGGGGAGTACGAGCAGTACTTC. The whole variable domain, remainder taken from reference TRBV5-1 and TRBJ2-7, is KAGVTQTPRYLIKTRGQQVTLSCSPISGHRSVSWYQQTPGQGLQFLFEYFSETQRNKGNFPGRFSGRQFSNSRSEMNVSTLELGDSALYLCASSSIRDRGEYEQYFGPGTRLTVT.